A selection of T cell receptor beta chains follows, all from one sample in a study of identical twins. TCRdb reanalysed the 5' RACE reads using MiXCR and keeps one entry per CDR3 protein. The table records a few hundred thousand distinct CDR3 sequences, approximately 8% of them present only once. This same sample was also part of a study on yellow fever vaccine responses in identical twins.

Specimen: memory (CD45RO+) T cells sorted from blood. The receptors derive from a woman in her late teens or twenties in good health. The CDR3 runs from the conserved cysteine through the conserved F or W. Fields, in order: clone size, J gene, V gene, D gene, CDR3 DNA, CDR3 protein. D genes are given only for firm matches. Size is stated for part of the rows, as once, few or many counts, or as a class when the clone is expanded.

many | TRBJ1-1 | TRBV12-3/TRBV12-4 | . | TGTGCCAGCAGCCTAGGGGGAATGAACACTGAAGCTTTCTTT | CASSLGGMNTEAFF
many | TRBJ2-3 | TRBV5-1 | TRBD1 | TGCGCCAGCAGCTGGGACAGGGGGACAGATACGCAGTATTTT | CASSWDRGTDTQYF
. | TRBJ1-2 | TRBV11-3 | . | TGTGCCAGCAGCCGGGACGTATACTATGGCTACACCTTC | CASSRDVYYGYTF
many | TRBJ1-4 | TRBV9 | . | TGTGCCAGCAGCCTCGAAGCAACTAATGAAAAACTGTTTTTT | CASSLEATNEKLFF
many | TRBJ2-1 | TRBV29-1 | . | TGCAGCGTTGAGGCCCCCAGGGGTGAGCAGTTCTTC | CSVEAPRGEQFF
many | TRBJ2-5 | TRBV5-6 | . | TGTGCCAGCAGCTTGTGGGTAACATCACCTCAAGAGACCCAGTACTTC | CASSLWVTSPQETQYF
many | TRBJ2-4 | TRBV3-1 | TRBD2 | TGTGCCAGCAGCCAAGTAAATAGCGGGGGTGCCAAAAACATTCAGTACTTC | CASSQVNSGGAKNIQYF
. | TRBJ2-3 | TRBV11-2 | TRBD2 | TGTGCCAGCAGCCCCCGGGGAGCGGGGCTCCTAAATTCTCGCACAGATACGCAGTATTTT | CASSPRGAGLLNSRTDTQYF
many | TRBJ1-2 | TRBV24-1 | . | TGTGCCACCAGTGATTCACAGGGCGGTAACTATGGCTACACCTTC | CATSDSQGGNYGYTF
few | TRBJ2-7 | TRBV5-6 | . | TGTGCCAGCAGCTTCCTCACCTACGAGCAGTACTTC | CASSFLTYEQYF
. | TRBJ2-1 | TRBV24-1 | TRBD2 | TGTGCCACCAGTGAGACAATAAATAGCGGGAGGTCGACAGGTGAGCAGTTCTTC | CATSETINSGRSTGEQFF
many | TRBJ1-6 | TRBV20-1 | TRBD1 | TGCAGTGCTAGAGACTCGACAGGGGGAAATTCACCCCTCCACTTT | CSARDSTGGNSPLHF
few | TRBJ1-1 | TRBV20-1 | . | TGCAGTGCTAAATCTCAGGGTATGAACACTGAAGCTTTCTTT | CSAKSQGMNTEAFF
few | TRBJ1-2 | TRBV5-1 | . | TGCGCCAGCAGCTTTCGCCAGGGTGATGGCTACACCTTC | CASSFRQGDGYTF
few | TRBJ2-1 | TRBV6-5 | . | TGTGCCAGCAGTTTCCAACGAGGGGGTTACAATGAGCAGTTCTTC | CASSFQRGGYNEQFF
many | TRBJ2-1 | TRBV6-4 | TRBD1 | TGTGCCAGCAGTGACATGACAGGGCGTACCTACAATGAGCAGTTCTTC | CASSDMTGRTYNEQFF
few | TRBJ2-7 | TRBV5-1 | . | TGCGCCAGCAGCTTAGCAGGACTCCCCTACGAGCAGTACTTC | CASSLAGLPYEQYF
few | TRBJ2-7 | TRBV6-5 | . | TGTGCCAGCCAAAACTCCTACGAGCAGTACTTC | CASQNSYEQYF
. | TRBJ1-1 | TRBV6-5 | . | TGTGCCAGCAGTTACTCGACAGCACGGGGTCACACTGAAGCTTTCTTT | CASSYSTARGHTEAFF
many | TRBJ1-6 | TRBV21-1 | . | TGTGCCAGCAGCCGGGACAGAGCATCCCTTAGAGCCCTCCACTTT | CASSRDRASLRALHF
few | TRBJ2-5 | TRBV5-6 | TRBD1 | TGTGCCAGCAGCGGGAGAATGACAGGGTATGGTGGCCAGTACTTC | CASSGRMTGYGGQYF
few | TRBJ2-7 | TRBV9 | TRBD1 | TGTGCCAGCAGCTCACGAACTGGACAGGGAAGCTACGAGCAGTACTTC | CASSSRTGQGSYEQYF
. | TRBJ2-3 | TRBV27 | . | TGTGCCAGCAGTCCCACCCGCGGAACTACAGATACGCAGTATTTT | CASSPTRGTTDTQYF
few | TRBJ2-2 | TRBV10-3 | TRBD1 | TGTGCCATCGGGACAGGGGGCGGTTTCGGGGAGCTGTTTTTT | CAIGTGGGFGELFF
many | TRBJ1-1 | TRBV6-5 | . | TGTGCCAGCAGTTACGGACGGAACACTGAAGCTTTCTTT | CASSYGRNTEAFF
. | TRBJ1-6 | TRBV20-1 | . | TGCAGTGCTAGAGGCAGCAATAATTCACCCCTCCACTTT | CSARGSNNSPLHF
. | TRBJ2-3 | TRBV24-1 | . | TGTGCCACCAGTGATTTTTCGGCAGGGGTAGTGGATACGCAGTATTTT | CATSDFSAGVVDTQYF
few | TRBJ2-7 | TRBV2 | . | TGTGCCAGCAGTGATGAGGCTAGACATCGAGAGCAGTACTTC | CASSDEARHREQYF
many | TRBJ2-7 | TRBV7-8 | . | TGTGCCAGCATGGTGTCGGGAGTCTCCTACGAGCAGTACTTC | CASMVSGVSYEQYF
once | TRBJ2-7 | TRBV2 | . | TGTGCCAGCAGTCCCACAGGGTCCCCACCCTACGAGCAGTACTTC | CASSPTGSPPYEQYF
. | TRBJ1-6 | TRBV5-1 | . | TGCGCCAGCAGATACGGGGTGCAAGAGAATTCACCCCTCCACTTT | CASRYGVQENSPLHF
. | TRBJ2-2 | TRBV9 | . | TGTGCCAGCGCCAGGGCCCCGGGCGGGGAGCTGTTTTTT | CASARAPGGELFF
. | TRBJ2-3 | TRBV6-1 | TRBD2 | TGTGCCAGCAGTGAACCCCGGCCGGCGGGGGGGCGAGATACGCAGTATTTT | CASSEPRPAGGRDTQYF
. | TRBJ2-7 | TRBV7-9 | TRBD2 | TGTGCCAGCAGCTCTAGTGCAGCGGGAGATTTCGAGCAGTACTTC | CASSSSAAGDFEQYF
many | TRBJ1-2 | TRBV10-3 | TRBD1 | TGTGCCATCAGTGAGTGGCGAGGACAGGGGGGCCGCTACACCTTC | CAISEWRGQGGRYTF
many | TRBJ1-1 | TRBV5-1 | . | TGCGCCAGCACCCGTGAGGGCATGAACACTGAAGCTTTCTTT | CASTREGMNTEAFF
few | TRBJ2-1 | TRBV19 | . | TGTGCCAGTAGTATAGGAGTTGGGTCCTACAATGAGCAGTTCTTC | CASSIGVGSYNEQFF
. | TRBJ2-1 | TRBV7-2 | . | TGTGCCAGCAGCTTAGAGGGCCGGAGCTCCTACAATGAGCAGTTCTTC | CASSLEGRSSYNEQFF
many | TRBJ1-1 | TRBV4-1 | TRBD1 | TGCGCCAGCAGCCAAGCGTGGAGGGGGCGAACTGAAGCTTTCTTT | CASSQAWRGRTEAFF
. | TRBJ2-4 | TRBV19 | . | TGTGCCAGTAGTGAGCTCCGGGAGAAAAACATTCAGTACTTC | CASSELREKNIQYF
. | TRBJ2-3 | TRBV20-1 | . | TGCAGTGCCCCCCCCGAGAGCGGCTATAGCACAGATACGCAGTATTTT | CSAPPESGYSTDTQYF
. | TRBJ2-5 | TRBV7-9 | TRBD2 | TGTGCCAGCAGCTCGCTAGCGGGAGACCCGTCTAAAGAGACCCAGTACTTC | CASSSLAGDPSKETQYF
many | TRBJ1-5 | TRBV12-3/TRBV12-4 | . | TGTGCCAGCAGTCTTGGCCGGGGTCAGCCCCAGCATTTT | CASSLGRGQPQHF
few | TRBJ1-5 | TRBV10-3 | TRBD1 | TGTGCCACCTCTTACCGGGACAGGGAGAATCAGCCCCAGCATTTT | CATSYRDRENQPQHF
many | TRBJ2-2 | TRBV5-1 | . | TGCGCCAGCAGCTTACGGGAGATGACCGGGGAGCTGTTTTTT | CASSLREMTGELFF
. | TRBJ1-6 | TRBV7-2 | . | TGTGCCAGCAGCTCCGAGTCGGGGGTTTATAATTCACCCCTCCACTTT | CASSSESGVYNSPLHF
. | TRBJ2-2 | TRBV12-3/TRBV12-4 | TRBD1 | TGTGCCAGCAGGGCGACAGGGTTGGGTGCCGGGGAGCTGTTTTTT | CASRATGLGAGELFF
. | TRBJ1-1 | TRBV9 | . | TGTGCCAGCAGCGTGGGGGTTGGCACTGAAGCTTTCTTT | CASSVGVGTEAFF
many | TRBJ2-2 | TRBV27 | TRBD2 | TGTGCCAGCAGTCCCCGGACTAGCGGGAGGGCCGGGGAGCTGTTTTTT | CASSPRTSGRAGELFF
. | TRBJ2-7 | TRBV2 | . | TGTGCCAGCAGTAGTCCCCAATCCTACGAGCAGTACTTC | CASSSPQSYEQYF
few | TRBJ1-2 | TRBV20-1 | . | TGCAGTGCAAAGTCGAACACCTATGGCTACACCTTC | CSAKSNTYGYTF
many | TRBJ1-2 | TRBV5-1 | TRBD1 | TGCGCCAGCAGCCCCAGGACAGGGGGCGATGGCTACACCTTC | CASSPRTGGDGYTF
few | TRBJ2-1 | TRBV6-4 | TRBD2 | TGTGCCAGCAGTGACTCGATTAGCGGGGGATACAATGAGCAGTTCTTC | CASSDSISGGYNEQFF
many | TRBJ2-7 | TRBV29-1 | TRBD2 | TGCAGCGTTGAAGGGACTGGGAGCGGGAAAACCTACGAGCAGTACTTC | CSVEGTGSGKTYEQYF
. | TRBJ1-1 | TRBV28 | . | TGTGCCAGCAGTTTAGAGGTTACTGAAGCTTTCTTT | CASSLEVTEAFF
many | TRBJ1-1 | TRBV4-1 | . | TGCGCCAGCAGCCAAACCACAGGGAACACTGAAGCTTTCTTT | CASSQTTGNTEAFF
many | TRBJ1-2 | TRBV2 | . | TGTGCCAGCAGTGAAGGACAGCCCAACCGCTATGGCTACACCTTC | CASSEGQPNRYGYTF